This is a list of T cell receptor beta chains from one sample in a study of T cell responses to AZD1222 COVID-19 vaccine. Clones were read by immunoSEQ multiplex PCR, and TCRdb kept only the in-frame ones, dropping some. The table includes roughly 180,000 clones, about 93% detected once. Sequences were derived from peripheral blood, sampled on day 0 of AZD1222 vaccination. The source of these receptors is an adult in good health. The conserved cysteine and the conserved F or W are not part of the CDR3 here.

TRBV3-1/TRBV3-2	TRBJ1-1	ASSPDLTVNTEAF
TRBV5-1	TRBJ1-2	ASSLGDSQGGYT
TRBV20-1	TRBJ1-2	SALQGYGYT
TRBV6-2/TRBV6-3	TRBJ2-1	ASSPLIVAGIWF
TRBV9	TRBJ2-1	ASSVGGGTYNEQF
TRBV28	TRBJ1-5	ASSSTRNQPQH
TRBV28	TRBJ1-2	ASSLPGDLYGYT
TRBV18	TRBJ1-5	ASSPARAIGNQPQH
TRBV14	TRBJ2-5	ASSQAGQETQY
TRBV7-8	TRBJ1-5	ASSYDRNQPQH
TRBV12-3/TRBV12-4	TRBJ1-1	ASSLEAEAF
TRBV11-3	TRBJ2-5	ASSFTGQETQY
TRBV5-1	TRBJ1-2	ASGPEGGYGYT
TRBV12-3/TRBV12-4	TRBJ1-1	ASSFAGKGF
TRBV18	TRBJ2-1	ASSPRESYNEQF
TRBV3-1/TRBV3-2	TRBJ2-1	ASSQPFGLAIYNEQF
TRBV30	TRBJ2-1	AWSGGSRGQF
TRBV15	TRBJ1-5	ATSRDRGGAHQPQH
TRBV5-4	TRBJ1-2	ASSLGGGYT
TRBV28	TRBJ2-3	ASKASGGGTDTQY
TRBV6-4	TRBJ2-1	ASRKTSPTSDEQF
TRBV11-2	TRBJ1-4	ASSLLQGTNEKLF
TRBV6-5	TRBJ1-4	ASSTDRNLEKLF
TRBV2	TRBJ2-1	ASSAGALEQF
TRBV28	TRBJ1-2	ASAPTVGVYT
TRBV7-2	TRBJ2-3	ASSLARGLAGGPIDTQY
TRBV14	TRBJ2-5	ASSQVWGVGRPQGQETQY
TRBV5-1	TRBJ1-2	ASSQQGSLNYGYT
TRBV28	TRBJ1-1	ASSPPGDTEAF
TRBV19	TRBJ1-6	ASSIISDRVTHSPLH
TRBV4-2	TRBJ1-1	ASSQAGEGGWTEAF
TRBV19	TRBJ1-5	ASSPRDRGNNQPQH
TRBV10-3	TRBJ1-2	AINGGAGYT
TRBV5-4	TRBJ1-2	ASSPLNDRGYGYT
TRBV5-4	TRBJ2-2	ASSLLAGGANTGELF
TRBV18	TRBJ1-5	ASSPGQSNQPQH
TRBV5-1	TRBJ1-5	ASSSNSSSEGSNQPQH
TRBV28	TRBJ1-2	ASSTGQGTVYGYT
TRBV21-1	TRBJ2-7	ASSAGGGPEQY
TRBV5-1	TRBJ2-7	ASSLGPEMGGEQY
TRBV28	TRBJ1-2	ASSFSGQLYGYT